The TCR beta chain under discussion was sequenced for a study of blood T cell repertoires in COVID-19. Background on the study: T cells, B-cell-depleted T cells, or PBMCs supplied cDNA or gDNA.

The CDR3 runs 19 residues. The J segment lost 9 bases and the V segment lost 4 bases, leaving 21 bases of the junction unmatched. CDR1 is LGHDT, CDR2 YNNKEL, per germline (reference sequence). As handled by the study authors: How many nucleated cells were present was estimated from reference gene primer amplification. Libraries were prepared by immunoSEQ multiplex PCR; TCRdb keeps only in-frame clonotypes and omits some of them. V and J calls and clone size are given by that table; D and trimming were obtained from the DNA. Of some 140,000 clones listed, about four fifths are singletons. The chain links TRBV3-1 (or the pseudogene TRBV3-2) to TRBJ1-6, with 7 positions matching TRBD1. What was sequenced was peripheral blood. The TCR was taken from a woman older than 75 with acute or convalescent COVID-19. The CDR3 protein is CASSPGGENRTGFSSPLHF. The CDR3 DNA sequence: TGTGCCAGCAGCCCAGGGGGAGAGAACAGGACAGGCTTTTCTTCACCCCTCCACTTT.